The source of this T cell receptor beta chain is a study of metastatic and nonmetastatic thyroid tumors. Study background: The comparison covered peripheral blood and tumor or nodule tissue in malignant and benign thyroid patients.

Study-level results: Significantly greater TCR beta diversity was reportedly found in malignant thyroid tumors than in benign nodules (in blood and tumor).

Prior to thyroid surgery, none of the patients had received any treatment. Points on this clone: As yet, its antigen is unknown.

Using MiXCR, TCRdb re-called clones from the PCR reads. The repertoire holds over 8,500 clones, with roughly 28% as singletons. V lost 10 bases and J 12 bases, leaving 16 bases between the germline ends. CDR3 length: 11 residues. Per the germline V gene, CDR1 is SNHLY and CDR2 is FYNNEI. The V and J genes are TRBV2 and TRBJ2-1, with D possibly TRBD2 on 5 matching bases. Sequenced: tumor tissue. This receptor was taken from a female donor with papillary thyroid cancer or a benign thyroid nodule (not recorded which). Some clones in this sample may be carry-over from other donors' samples. CDR3: CATSGGSGQFF. The CDR3 DNA is TGTGCCACCTCGGGCGGGTCTGGGCAGTTCTTC. Together with reference TRBV2 and TRBJ2-1, the CDR3 gives the full variable domain: EPEVTQTPSHQVTQMGQEVILRCVPISNHLYFYWYRQILGQKVEFLVSFYNNEISEKSEIFDDQFSVERPDGSNFTLKIRSTKLEDSAMYFCATSGGSGQFFGPGTRLTVL.